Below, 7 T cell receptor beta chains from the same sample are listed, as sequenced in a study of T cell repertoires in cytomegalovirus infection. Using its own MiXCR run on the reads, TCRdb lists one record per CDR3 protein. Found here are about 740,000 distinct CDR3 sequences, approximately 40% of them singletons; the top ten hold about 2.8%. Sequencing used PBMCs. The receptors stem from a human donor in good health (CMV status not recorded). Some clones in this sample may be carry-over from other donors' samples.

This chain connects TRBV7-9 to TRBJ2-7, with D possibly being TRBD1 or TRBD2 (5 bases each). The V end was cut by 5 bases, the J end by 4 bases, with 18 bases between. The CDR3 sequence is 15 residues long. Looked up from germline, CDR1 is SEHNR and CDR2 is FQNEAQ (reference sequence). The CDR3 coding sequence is TGTGCCAGCAGCCCGGAGGACACGAACACTTACGAGCAGTACTTC. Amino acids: CASSPEDTNTYEQYF. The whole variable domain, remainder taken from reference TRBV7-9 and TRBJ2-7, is DTGVSQNPRHKITKRGQNVTFRCDPISEHNRLYWYRQTLGQGPEFLTYFQNEAQLEKSRLLSDRFSAERPKGSFSTLEIQRTEQGDSAMYLCASSPEDTNTYEQYFGPGTRLTVT.

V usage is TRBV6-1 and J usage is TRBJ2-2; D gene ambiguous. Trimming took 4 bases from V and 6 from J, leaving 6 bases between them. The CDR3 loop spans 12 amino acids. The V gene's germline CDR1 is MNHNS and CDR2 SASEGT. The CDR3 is CASSVGSGELFF. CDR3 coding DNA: TGTGCCAGCAGTGTGGGCTCCGGGGAGCTGTTTTTT.

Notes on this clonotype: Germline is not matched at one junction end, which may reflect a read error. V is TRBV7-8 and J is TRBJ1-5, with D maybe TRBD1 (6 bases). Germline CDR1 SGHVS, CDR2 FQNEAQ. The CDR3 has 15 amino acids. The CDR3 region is CSSSLDTGTNQPQHF. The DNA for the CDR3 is TGTTCCAGCAGCTTGGATACCGGGACAAATCAGCCCCAGCATTTT.

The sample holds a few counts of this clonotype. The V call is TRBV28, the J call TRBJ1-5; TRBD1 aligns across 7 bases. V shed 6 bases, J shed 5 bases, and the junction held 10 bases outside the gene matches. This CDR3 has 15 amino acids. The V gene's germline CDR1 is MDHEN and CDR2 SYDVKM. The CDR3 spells CASSPDRAVHQPQHF. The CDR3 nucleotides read TGTGCCAGCAGCCCCGACAGGGCGGTGCATCAGCCCCAGCATTTT.

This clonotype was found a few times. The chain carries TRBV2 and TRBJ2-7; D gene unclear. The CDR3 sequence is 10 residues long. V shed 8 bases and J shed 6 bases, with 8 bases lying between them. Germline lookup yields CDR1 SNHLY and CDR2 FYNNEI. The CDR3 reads CASASTEQYF. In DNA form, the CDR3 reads TGTGCCAGCGCCAGCACCGAGCAGTACTTC.

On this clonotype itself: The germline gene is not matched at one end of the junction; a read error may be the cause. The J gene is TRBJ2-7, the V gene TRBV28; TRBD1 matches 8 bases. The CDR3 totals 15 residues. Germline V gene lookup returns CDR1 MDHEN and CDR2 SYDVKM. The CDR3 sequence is CASRPFSTGAYEQYF. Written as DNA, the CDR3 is TGTGCTAGCAGGCCATTTTCGACAGGGGCCTACGAGCAGTACTTC.

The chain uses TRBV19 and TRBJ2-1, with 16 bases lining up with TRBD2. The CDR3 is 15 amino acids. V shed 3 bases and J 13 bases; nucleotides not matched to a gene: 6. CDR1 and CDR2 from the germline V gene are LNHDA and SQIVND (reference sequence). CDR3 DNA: TGTGCCAGTAGTATTGGGACTAGCGGGAGGGCCTCTCAGTTCTTC. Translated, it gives CASSIGTSGRASQFF.